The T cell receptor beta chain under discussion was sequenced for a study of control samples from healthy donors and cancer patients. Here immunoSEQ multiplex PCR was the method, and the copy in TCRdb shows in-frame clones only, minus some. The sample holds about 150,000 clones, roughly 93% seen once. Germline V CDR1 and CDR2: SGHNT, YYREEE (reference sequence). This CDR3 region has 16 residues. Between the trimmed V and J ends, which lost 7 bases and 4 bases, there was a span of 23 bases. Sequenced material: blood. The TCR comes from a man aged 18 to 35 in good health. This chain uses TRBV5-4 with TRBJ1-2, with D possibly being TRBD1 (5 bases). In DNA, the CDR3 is TGTGCCAGCCCTCCCCCTTCCAGGGACGGTGCCTATGGCTACACCTTC. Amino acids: CASPPPSRDGAYGYTF.